A selection of T cell receptor beta chains follows, all from one sample in a study of cytomegalovirus exposure and HLA in healthy donors. Repertoires were generated with immunoSEQ multiplex PCR, while TCRdb's copy carries only in-frame clones and drops some. Of roughly 120,000 clones listed, over 70% are singletons. Sequencing used PBMCs. These receptors were obtained from a woman aged 40 to 50 in good health and CMV-seronegative. CDR3s include the opening cysteine and the closing phenylalanine or tryptophan. A D gene is named only where the DNA matches it firmly. Some rows have no size entry. The others give once, few or many, or a class for an expanded clone.

clone size	V gene	D gene	CDR3 length	J gene	CDR3 protein	CDR3 DNA
-	TRBV27	TRBD1	16	TRBJ2-2	CASSLLGQPGTGELFF	TGTGCCAGCAGTTTATTGGGACAGCCCGGCACCGGGGAGCTGTTTTTT
-	TRBV6-5	TRBD2	16	TRBJ2-5	CASSWGGSGIEETQYF	TGTGCCAGCAGTTGGGGGGGTAGCGGGATTGAGGAGACCCAGTACTTC
-	TRBV4-3	-	15	TRBJ1-2	CASSPKGVQRSGYTF	TGCGCCAGCAGCCCTAAGGGGGTACAGCGCTCCGGCTACACCTTC
few	TRBV25-1	-	14	TRBJ2-1	CASATGQTYNEQFF	TGTGCCAGCGCCACAGGACAGACCTACAATGAGCAGTTCTTC
-	TRBV27	-	15	TRBJ1-2	CASSLSVGGNYGYTF	TGTGCCAGCAGTTTATCTGTCGGGGGAAACTATGGCTACACCTTC
-	TRBV14	-	14	TRBJ2-7	CASSLRQRSSEQYF	TGTGCCAGCAGCCTCCGACAGCGCTCGTCCGAGCAGTACTTC
-	TRBV7-9	-	15	TRBJ2-1	CASSFWGKHQNEQFF	TGTGCCAGCAGCTTTTGGGGCAAGCACCAAAATGAGCAGTTCTTC
-	TRBV19	-	15	TRBJ1-5	CASSWDTRGNQPQHF	TGTGCCAGTAGTTGGGACACTAGAGGCAATCAGCCCCAGCATTTT
-	TRBV5-1	-	16	TRBJ2-5	CASSLEFLEVLETQYF	TGCGCCAGCAGCTTGGAATTTCTAGAAGTACTAGAGACCCAGTACTTC
few	TRBV7-9	TRBD2	19	TRBJ2-1	CASSVRGLAGEGGYNEQFF	TGTGCCAGCAGCGTACGAGGACTAGCGGGAGAGGGGGGTTACAATGAGCAGTTCTTC
-	TRBV7-8	TRBD2	19	TRBJ2-7	CASSLGLALAGEHSYEQYF	TGTGCCAGCAGCTTAGGGTTGGCGCTAGCGGGGGAGCACTCCTACGAGCAGTACTTC
-	TRBV7-9	-	14	TRBJ2-2	CASSFLAPSGELFF	TGTGCCAGCAGTTTTCTGGCCCCGTCCGGGGAGCTGTTTTTT
-	TRBV7-2	-	13	TRBJ1-1	CASSFRRDTEAFF	TGTGCCAGCAGCTTCAGACGGGACACTGAAGCTTTCTTT
-	TRBV2	TRBD1	13	TRBJ1-2	CASSATGNYGYTF	TGTGCCAGCAGTGCGACAGGGAATTATGGCTACACCTTC
-	TRBV7-9	-	15	TRBJ2-3	CASSLVISVTDTQYF	TGTGCCAGCAGCTTAGTTATTTCTGTGACAGATACGCAGTATTTT
few	TRBV11-2	-	12	TRBJ2-1	CASSLGGQKQFF	TGTGCCAGCAGCTTAGGGGGCCAAAAGCAGTTCTTC
-	TRBV19	-	16	TRBJ1-3	CASQTPHRLSGNTIYF	TGTGCCAGTCAGACCCCCCACAGGCTCTCTGGAAACACCATATATTTT
medium-sized	TRBV7-9	-	16	TRBJ1-2	CASSQTRIATGHGYTF	TGTGCCAGCAGCCAAACTAGGATTGCTACAGGGCATGGCTACACCTTC
few	TRBV19	TRBD1	16	TRBJ2-7	CASSDGTGLTSLEQYF	TGTGCCAGTAGTGATGGGACAGGGCTCACCTCCCTCGAGCAGTACTTC
-	TRBV4-1	-	17	TRBJ2-1	CASSQDQAASSYNEQFF	TGCGCCAGCAGCCAAGATCAAGCGGCCAGCTCCTACAATGAGCAGTTCTTC
few	TRBV28	TRBD1	18	TRBJ2-5	CASSVTGGGLMGQETQYF	TGTGCCAGCAGCGTGACAGGGGGCGGCCTTATGGGCCAAGAGACCCAGTACTTC
few	TRBV19	-	17	TRBJ2-6	CASTENSIRSGANVLTF	TGTGCCAGCACGGAGAACTCAATCCGCTCTGGGGCCAACGTCCTGACTTTC
once	TRBV5-5	-	14	TRBJ1-6	CAGNKQESNSPLHF	TGTGCCGGCAACAAACAGGAGAGTAATTCACCCCTCCACTTT
-	TRBV6-1	-	12	TRBJ2-7	CASSDLAYEQYF	TGTGCCAGCAGTGATCTAGCCTACGAGCAGTACTTC
-	TRBV6-1	-	12	TRBJ1-1	CASSVSGAEAFF	TGTGCCAGCAGTGTCAGCGGGGCCGAAGCTTTCTTT
-	TRBV7-2	TRBD2	14	TRBJ2-7	CASSLGFGGGEQYF	TGTGCCAGCAGCTTAGGGTTCGGGGGAGGGGAGCAGTACTTC
-	TRBV9	TRBD1	15	TRBJ2-3	CASSGRGQTTDTQYF	TGTGCCAGCAGCGGAAGGGGACAGACCACAGATACGCAGTATTTT
-	TRBV7-8	-	16	TRBJ1-6	CASSLAFGSGGESLHF	TGTGCCAGCAGCTTAGCTTTCGGCTCGGGGGGGGAGTCCCTCCACTTT
-	TRBV27	TRBD1	14	TRBJ2-7	CASSLSWTGYEQYF	TGTGCCAGCAGTTTATCGTGGACAGGCTACGAGCAGTACTTC
once	TRBV4-3	TRBD1	15	TRBJ2-7	CASSPLPGGAYEQYF	TGCGCCAGCAGCCCCCTTCCAGGGGGCGCCTACGAGCAGTACTTC
-	TRBV18	TRBD1	16	TRBJ2-7	CASSPSLTGGRHEQYF	TGTGCCAGCTCACCGAGTTTGACAGGGGGGCGCCACGAGCAGTACTTC
-	TRBV10-3	-	15	TRBJ1-5	CAISERGWGDQPQHF	TGTGCCATCAGTGAGAGGGGCTGGGGGGATCAGCCCCAGCATTTT
-	TRBV4-2	TRBD2	18	TRBJ2-1	CASSQDPPGGSSYNEQFF	TGTGCCAGCAGCCAAGACCCTCCGGGGGGTAGCTCCTACAATGAGCAGTTCTTC
few	TRBV7-8	-	14	TRBJ1-3	CASSPRGQGNTIYF	TGTGCCAGCAGCCCCCGAGGACAGGGAAACACCATATATTTT
-	TRBV5-4	TRBD2	16	TRBJ2-7	CASSLAGGGAPYEQYF	TGTGCCAGCAGCTTAGCGGGAGGGGGGGCCCCCTACGAGCAGTACTTC
-	TRBV7-9	-	16	TRBJ2-2	CASSSVDGKNTGELFF	TGTGCCAGCAGCTCCGTAGACGGGAAGAACACCGGGGAGCTGTTTTTT
-	TRBV18	-	14	TRBJ1-1	CASSPAEGNTEAFF	TGTGCCAGCTCACCGGCCGAGGGGAACACTGAAGCTTTCTTT
-	TRBV7-2	-	14	TRBJ2-7	CASSLNRDTYEQYF	TGTGCCAGCAGCTTAAACCGGGACACCTACGAGCAGTACTTC
-	TRBV19	-	16	TRBJ2-2	CASSIGGLLNTGELFF	TGTGCCAGTAGTATAGGGGGCCTACTAAACACCGGGGAGCTGTTTTTT
-	TRBV18	-	11	TRBJ2-7	CASSLQDEQYF	TGTGCCAGCTCACTACAGGACGAGCAGTACTTC
once	TRBV11-1	-	14	TRBJ2-1	CASSPKAWTIEQFF	TGTGCCAGCAGTCCAAAGGCCTGGACTATTGAGCAGTTCTTC
-	TRBV18	TRBD1	13	TRBJ2-7	CASSLDRTGEQYF	TGTGCCAGCTCACTTGACCGGACAGGCGAGCAGTACTTC
-	TRBV7-8	-	12	TRBJ1-2	CASSSRVVGYTF	TGTGCCAGCAGCTCCAGGGTGGTGGGCTACACCTTC
-	TRBV30	TRBD1	12	TRBJ2-3	CAWQGQADTQYF	TGTGCCTGGCAAGGACAGGCAGATACGCAGTATTTT
-	TRBV7-2	TRBD1	15	TRBJ2-5	CASSLDRGRRETQYF	TGTGCCAGCAGCTTGGACAGGGGGCGCCGGGAGACCCAGTACTTC
-	TRBV27	TRBD2	15	TRBJ2-7	CATTGASGMTREQYF	TGTGCCACTACCGGGGCTAGCGGGATGACGAGGGAGCAGTACTTC
-	TRBV6-6	TRBD1	13	TRBJ2-5	CAGQVSGQETQYF	TGTGCCGGACAGGTCTCAGGACAAGAGACCCAGTACTTC
-	TRBV7-2	TRBD2	16	TRBJ2-5	CASSLPSGRAGETQYF	TGTGCCAGCAGCTTGCCTAGCGGGAGGGCCGGGGAGACCCAGTACTTC
-	TRBV19	-	12	TRBJ1-2	CASNRENYGYTF	TGTGCCAGTAACAGGGAGAACTATGGCTACACCTTC
-	TRBV6-1	-	14	TRBJ1-1	CASSEAEGNTEAFF	TGTGCCAGCAGTGAAGCAGAGGGAAACACTGAAGCTTTCTTT
few	TRBV11-2	-	15	TRBJ1-5	CASSLAPDSYQPQHF	TGTGCCAGCAGCTTAGCCCCTGACAGTTATCAGCCCCAGCATTTT
-	TRBV28	TRBD2	14	TRBJ2-1	CATIGGGAYNEQFF	TGTGCCACCATCGGCGGGGGGGCCTACAATGAGCAGTTCTTC
-	TRBV7-8	-	14	TRBJ1-1	CASSLGATNTEAFF	TGTGCCAGCAGCTTGGGGGCCACGAACACTGAAGCTTTCTTT
-	TRBV5-4	TRBD1	17	TRBJ1-2	CASSFRTGYTGTYGYTF	TGTGCCAGCAGCTTCCGGACAGGGTACACAGGAACTTATGGCTACACCTTC
-	TRBV30	-	13	TRBJ1-2	CAWRSAGSYGYTF	TGTGCCTGGAGGTCGGCGGGGAGCTATGGCTACACCTTC
-	TRBV2	TRBD2	15	TRBJ2-1	CASSPGLERYNEQFF	TGTGCCAGCAGTCCCGGACTAGAACGCTACAATGAGCAGTTCTTC
-	TRBV11-2	TRBD2	19	TRBJ2-5	CASSFYGTAGGRSQETQYF	TGTGCCAGCAGCTTTTACGGTACTGCGGGGGGGCGTTCGCAAGAGACCCAGTACTTC
-	TRBV29-1	TRBD1	14	TRBJ2-7	CSVEGGQGPYEQYF	TGCAGCGTTGAGGGAGGACAGGGACCCTACGAGCAGTACTTC
-	TRBV7-9	TRBD2	16	TRBJ2-7	CASSLGPTSGSYEQYF	TGTGCCAGCAGCTTAGGCCCCACTAGCGGGAGCTACGAGCAGTACTTC
-	TRBV4-2	TRBD1	14	TRBJ2-2	CASSHSQGAGELFF	TGTGCCAGCAGCCATTCCCAGGGGGCCGGGGAGCTGTTTTTT